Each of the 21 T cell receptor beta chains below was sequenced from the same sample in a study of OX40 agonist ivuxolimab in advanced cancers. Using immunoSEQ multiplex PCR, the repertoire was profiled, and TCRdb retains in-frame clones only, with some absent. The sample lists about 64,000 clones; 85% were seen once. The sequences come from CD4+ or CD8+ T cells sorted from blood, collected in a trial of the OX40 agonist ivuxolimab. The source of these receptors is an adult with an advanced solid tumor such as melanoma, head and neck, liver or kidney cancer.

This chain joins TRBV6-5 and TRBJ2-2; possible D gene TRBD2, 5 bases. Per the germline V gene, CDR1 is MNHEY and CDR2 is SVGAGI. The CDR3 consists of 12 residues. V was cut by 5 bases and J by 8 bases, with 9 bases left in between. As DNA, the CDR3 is TGTGCCAGCAGTCCCGGACTTGGGGAGCTGTTTTTT. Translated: CASSPGLGELFF.

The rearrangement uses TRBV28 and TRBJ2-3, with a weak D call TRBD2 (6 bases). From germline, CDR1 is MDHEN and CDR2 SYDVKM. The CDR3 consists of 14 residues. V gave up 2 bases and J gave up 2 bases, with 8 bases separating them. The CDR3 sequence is CASSLAGPTDTQYF. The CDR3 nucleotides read TGTGCCAGCAGTTTAGCGGGACCCACAGATACGCAGTATTTT.

CDR3 loop: CASSEFLVTEAFF. The CDR3 DNA is TGTGCCAGCAGTGAGTTTTTGGTAACTGAAGCTTTCTTT. The chain carries TRBV6-1 and TRBJ1-1; D unclear. CDR3 size: 13 residues. V was clipped by 3 bases and J by 5 bases, with 10 bases between them. Germline V CDR1 and CDR2: MNHNS, SASEGT.

CDR3 in DNA: TGTGCCAGCTCGAGCCAGGTAGGCTCACCCCTCCACTTT. This sequence encodes CASSSQVGSPLHF. V usage is TRBV9 and J usage is TRBJ1-6; D uncertain. In germline, CDR1 is SGDLS, CDR2 YYNGEE. Trimming stripped 7 bases from V and 10 bases from J, with 15 bases between. The CDR3 contains 13 residues.

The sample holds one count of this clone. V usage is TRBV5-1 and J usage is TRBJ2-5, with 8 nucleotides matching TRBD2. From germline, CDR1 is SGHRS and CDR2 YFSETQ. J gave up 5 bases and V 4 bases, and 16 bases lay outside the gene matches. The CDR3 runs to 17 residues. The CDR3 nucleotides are TGCGCCAGCAGCCAAGCCAGGGCTAGGGGACTAGAGGAGACCCAGTACTTC. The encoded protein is CASSQARARGLEETQYF.

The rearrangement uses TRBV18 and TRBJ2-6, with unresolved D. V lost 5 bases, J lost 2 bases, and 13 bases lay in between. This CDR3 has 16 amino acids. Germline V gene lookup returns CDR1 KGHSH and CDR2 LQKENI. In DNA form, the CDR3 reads TGTGCCAGCTCAGGGCCCGGGCGGCCTGGGGCCAACGTCCTGACTTTC. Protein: CASSGPGRPGANVLTF. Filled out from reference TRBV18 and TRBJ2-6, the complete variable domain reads NAGVMQNPRHLVRRRGQEARLRCSPMKGHSHVYWYRQLPEEGLKFMVYLQKENIIDESGMPKERFSAEFPKEGPSILRIQQVVRGDSAAYFCASSGPGRPGANVLTFGAGSRLTVL.

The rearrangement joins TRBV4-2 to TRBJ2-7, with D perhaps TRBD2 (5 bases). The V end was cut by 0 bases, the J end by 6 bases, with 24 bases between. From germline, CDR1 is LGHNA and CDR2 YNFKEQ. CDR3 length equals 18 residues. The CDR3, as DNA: TGTGCCAGCAGCCAAGAAAGGTCAGGACGGCAGCGGTCGGGCGAGCAGTACTTC. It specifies CASSQERSGRQRSGEQYF.

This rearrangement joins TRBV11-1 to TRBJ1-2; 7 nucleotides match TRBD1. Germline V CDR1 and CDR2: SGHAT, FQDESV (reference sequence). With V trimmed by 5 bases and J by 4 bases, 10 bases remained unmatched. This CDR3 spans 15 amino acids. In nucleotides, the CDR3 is TGTGCCAGCAGCCCCAGGACAGGCCGGGGCTATGGCTACACCTTC. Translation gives CASSPRTGRGYGYTF.

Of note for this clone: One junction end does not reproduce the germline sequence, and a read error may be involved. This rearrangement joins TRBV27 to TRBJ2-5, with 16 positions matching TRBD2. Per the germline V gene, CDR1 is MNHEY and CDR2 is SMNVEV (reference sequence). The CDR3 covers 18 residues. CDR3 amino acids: CASSLSGTSGRARETQYF. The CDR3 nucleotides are TGTGCCAGCAGTCTATCCGGGACTAGCGGGAGGGCGAGAGAGACCCAGTACTTC.

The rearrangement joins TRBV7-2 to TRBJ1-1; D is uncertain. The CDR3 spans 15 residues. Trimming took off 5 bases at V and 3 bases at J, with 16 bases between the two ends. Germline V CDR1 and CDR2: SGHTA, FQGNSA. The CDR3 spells CASSQLTGRYTEAFF. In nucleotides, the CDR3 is TGTGCCAGCAGCCAACTCACTGGCCGTTACACTGAAGCTTTCTTT.

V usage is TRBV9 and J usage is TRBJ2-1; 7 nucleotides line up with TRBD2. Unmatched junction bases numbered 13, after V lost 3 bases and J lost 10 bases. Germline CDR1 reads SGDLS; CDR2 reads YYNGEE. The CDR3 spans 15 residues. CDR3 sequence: CASSGRAQSGNEQFF. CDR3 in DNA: TGTGCCAGCAGCGGAAGGGCCCAGAGCGGGAACGAGCAGTTCTTC.

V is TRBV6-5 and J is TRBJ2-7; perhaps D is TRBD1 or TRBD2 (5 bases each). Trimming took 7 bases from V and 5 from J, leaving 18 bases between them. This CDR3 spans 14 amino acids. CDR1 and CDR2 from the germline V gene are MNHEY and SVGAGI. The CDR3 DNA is TGTGCCAGCACCCGGGACCAGGGTATCCACGAGCAGTACTTC. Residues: CASTRDQGIHEQYF.

The CDR3 nucleotides are TGTGCCAGCAGCCAGGGACAAGAGACCCAGTACTTC. It yields the protein CASSQGQETQYF. The V gene is TRBV7-8, the J gene TRBJ2-5, with D possibly TRBD1 on 5 matching bases. Germline lookup yields CDR1 SGHVS and CDR2 FQNEAQ. Between the trimmed V and J ends, which lost 5 bases and 2 bases, there was a span of 6 bases. The CDR3 runs 12 residues.

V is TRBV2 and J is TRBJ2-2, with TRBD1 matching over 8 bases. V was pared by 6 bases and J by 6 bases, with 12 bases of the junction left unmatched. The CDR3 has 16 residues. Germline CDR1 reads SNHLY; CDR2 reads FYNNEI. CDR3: CASRQPDRGNAGELFF. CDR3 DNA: TGTGCCAGCAGACAACCCGACAGGGGAAATGCCGGGGAGCTGTTTTTT.

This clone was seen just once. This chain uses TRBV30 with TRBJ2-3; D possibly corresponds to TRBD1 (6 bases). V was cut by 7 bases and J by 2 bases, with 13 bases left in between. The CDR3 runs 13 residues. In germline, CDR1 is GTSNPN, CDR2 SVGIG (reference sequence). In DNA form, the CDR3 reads TGTGCCTATTCAGGGGATAACACAGATACGCAGTATTTT. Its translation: CAYSGDNTDTQYF.

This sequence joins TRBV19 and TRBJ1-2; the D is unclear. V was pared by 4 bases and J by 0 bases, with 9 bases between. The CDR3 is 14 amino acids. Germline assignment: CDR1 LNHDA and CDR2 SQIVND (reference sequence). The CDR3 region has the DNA TGTGCCAGTAGTAAAAGACGGGCTAACTATGGCTACACCTTC. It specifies CASSKRRANYGYTF.

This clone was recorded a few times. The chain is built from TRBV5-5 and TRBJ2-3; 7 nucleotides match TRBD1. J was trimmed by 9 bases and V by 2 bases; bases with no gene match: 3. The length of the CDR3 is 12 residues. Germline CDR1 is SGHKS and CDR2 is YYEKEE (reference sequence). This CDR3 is CASSFGDSTQYF. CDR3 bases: TGTGCCAGCAGCTTTGGGGACAGCACGCAGTATTTT.

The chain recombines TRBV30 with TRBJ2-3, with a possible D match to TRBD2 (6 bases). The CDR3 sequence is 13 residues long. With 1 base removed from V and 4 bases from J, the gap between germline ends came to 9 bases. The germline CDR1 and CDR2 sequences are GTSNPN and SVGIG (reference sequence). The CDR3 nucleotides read TGTGCCTGGAGTGGGGACTCTCCAGATACGCAGTATTTT. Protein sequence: CAWSGDSPDTQYF.

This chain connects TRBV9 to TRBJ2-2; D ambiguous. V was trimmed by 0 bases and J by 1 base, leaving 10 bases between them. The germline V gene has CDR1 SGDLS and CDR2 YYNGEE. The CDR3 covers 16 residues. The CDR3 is CASSVVSAKNTGELFF. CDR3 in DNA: TGTGCCAGCAGCGTAGTTTCGGCGAAGAACACCGGGGAGCTGTTTTTT.

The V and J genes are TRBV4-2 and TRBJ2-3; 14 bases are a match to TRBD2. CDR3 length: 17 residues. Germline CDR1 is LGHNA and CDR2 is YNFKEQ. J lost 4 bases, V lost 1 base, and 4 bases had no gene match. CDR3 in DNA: TGTGCCAGCAGCCAAGCCAGACTAGCGGGGGGGGCAGATACGCAGTATTTT. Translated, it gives CASSQARLAGGADTQYF.

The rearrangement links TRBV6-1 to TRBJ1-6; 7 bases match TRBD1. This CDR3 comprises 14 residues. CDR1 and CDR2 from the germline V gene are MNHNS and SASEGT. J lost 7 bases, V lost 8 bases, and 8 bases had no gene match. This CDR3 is CASGTTGRNSPLHF. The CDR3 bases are TGTGCCAGCGGCACGACAGGGCGAAATTCACCCCTCCACTTT.